These 24 T cell receptor beta chains were sequenced from one sample in a study of identical twins. TCRdb used MiXCR to reprocess the 5' RACE reads, holding one entry per CDR3 protein. The data contain roughly 500,000 distinct CDR3 sequences, less than 25% of them singletons. The same data also went into a second study, on T cells expressing NK-cell markers.

Sample: CD4+ T cells sorted from blood. The receptor source for this set is a woman aged 18-29 years in good health.

This clonotype occurred a few times. CDR3 DNA: TGCGCCAGCAGCAAGGTGGACCGCTATCCCGGGGAGCTGTTTTTT. Translated, it gives CASSKVDRYPGELFF. The chain carries TRBV4-3 and TRBJ2-2; D is unclear. Germline V gives CDR1 LGHNA, CDR2 YSLEER. The germline V and J ends were trimmed by 5 bases and 6 bases, with 16 bases remaining between them. The CDR3 extends over 15 amino acids.

This clonotype was recorded a few times. J is TRBJ1-1 and V is TRBV5-1; unclear D gene. The CDR3 has 13 amino acids. The germline CDR1 and CDR2 sequences are SGHRS and YFSETQ. V lost 6 bases and J lost 5, with 14 bases in between. The CDR3 region has the DNA TGCGCCAGCACTCTAACGGTAGGGACTGAAGCTTTCTTT. Translation gives CASTLTVGTEAFF. The full variable domain, rest sourced from reference TRBV5-1 and TRBJ1-1, is KAGVTQTPRYLIKTRGQQVTLSCSPISGHRSVSWYQQTPGQGLQFLFEYFSETQRNKGNFPGRFSGRQFSNSRSEMNVSTLELGDSALYLCASTLTVGTEAFFGQGTRLTVV.

The gene calls are TRBV3-1 and TRBJ2-2; D gene unclear. The CDR3 sequence is 15 residues long. Trimming removed 4 bases at V and 0 bases at J, with 9 bases between. Germline V lookup: CDR1 LGHDT, CDR2 YNNKEL (reference sequence). The CDR3 spells CASSRARTNTGELFF. DNA for the CDR3: TGTGCCAGCAGCCGCGCCAGGACGAACACCGGGGAGCTGTTTTTT.

The rearrangement joins TRBV10-3 to TRBJ2-7, with 9 bases fitting TRBD2. Per germline, CDR1 ENHRY and CDR2 SYGVKD. The CDR3 contains 15 residues. The V segment lost 4 bases and the J segment 3 bases; nucleotides outside the gene matches: 7. CDR3: CAISGTSGRGYEQYF. The CDR3 DNA follows: TGTGCCATCAGTGGAACTAGCGGGCGGGGCTACGAGCAGTACTTC.

The CDR3 DNA sequence: TGTGCCAGCAGCTTAAGGAGGCCTCACGCCGGGGAGCTGTTTTTT. Its translation is CASSLRRPHAGELFF. The chain employs TRBV7-9 and TRBJ2-2; D is possibly TRBD2 (5 bases). CDR3 length: 15 residues. CDR1 SEHNR and CDR2 FQNEAQ come from the germline V gene (reference sequence). V lost 2 bases and J lost 6, with 13 bases in between.

This clonotype was counted a few times. The chain joins TRBV12-3 or TRBV12-4 to TRBJ2-7; D gene ambiguous. Trimming removed 5 bases from V and 5 bases from J, with 13 bases in between. The length of the CDR3 is 13 residues. The CDR3 is CASSTRRDHEQYF. For the CDR3, the DNA is TGTGCCAGCAGTACCCGGAGAGACCACGAGCAGTACTTC.

In its sample, this clonotype was seen a few times. The V gene is TRBV7-2, the J gene TRBJ2-7, with unresolved D. Germline CDR1 SGHTA, CDR2 FQGNSA. Trimming pared 5 bases from V and 3 bases from J, leaving 14 bases between. The CDR3 length is 14 residues. The CDR3 DNA sequence: TGTGCCAGCAGCCAAATATCCTTTGGCTACGAGCAGTACTTC. This encodes CASSQISFGYEQYF.

In this sample, this clonotype turned up many times. The chain combines TRBV10-3 with TRBJ2-7, with TRBD2 matching 9 bases. V lost 0 bases and J lost 0; bases outside the gene matches: 15. Looked up from germline, CDR1 is ENHRY and CDR2 is SYGVKD. CDR3 length: 20 residues. The CDR3 spells CAISESRGSGSHGISYEQYF. CDR3 sequence (DNA): TGTGCCATCAGTGAGTCCCGGGGTAGCGGGAGCCACGGAATCTCCTACGAGCAGTACTTC.

The chain recombines TRBV6-1 with TRBJ2-1, with a weak D call TRBD2 (6 bases). The CDR3 contains 19 residues. The V gene's germline CDR1 is MNHNS and CDR2 SASEGT. Trimming shortened V by 0 bases and J by 0 bases, and 18 bases separated the two germline ends. CDR3 nucleotide sequence: TGTGCCAGCAGTGAAGCAGGACTAAGGCTACATAACTCCTACAATGAGCAGTTCTTC. Encoded protein: CASSEAGLRLHNSYNEQFF.

This clonotype came up many times. The chain joins TRBV7-2 to TRBJ2-5; TRBD2 might be the D (5 bases). Germline V gene sequence: CDR1 SGHTA, CDR2 FQGNSA. This CDR3 is 13 amino acids long. V lost 8 bases and J lost 3, with 13 bases in between. Here the CDR3 reads CASCRGSKETQYF. DNA of the CDR3: TGTGCCAGCTGCCGGGGTTCGAAAGAGACCCAGTACTTC.

There are many counts of this clonotype. V is TRBV4-3 and J is TRBJ2-3; perhaps TRBD2 as D (6 bases). The ends were cut back, 0 bases at V and 9 bases at J, with 19 bases in the middle. Germline-derived CDR1 and CDR2 are LGHNA and YSLEER. The CDR3 consists of 16 residues. Written as DNA, the CDR3 is TGCGCCAGCAGCCAAGAGGAGGGTGCGGGACGAGGGACGCAGTATTTT. Protein product: CASSQEEGAGRGTQYF.

This chain joins TRBV20-1 and TRBJ1-1; a possible D gene is TRBD1 (6 bases). Trimming removed 3 bases at V and 3 bases at J, with 17 bases between. Germline values: CDR1 DFQATT, CDR2 SNEGSKA (reference sequence). The CDR3 loop spans 15 amino acids. The DNA for the CDR3 is TGCAGTGCTAGTCCCTACCTTAAGGGGGACACTGAAGCTTTCTTT. Amino acids: CSASPYLKGDTEAFF.

The genes are TRBV18 and TRBJ1-6; 7 bases fit TRBD1. V lost 2 bases to trimming and J lost 4 bases; unmatched junction nucleotides: 5. This CDR3 has 16 amino acids. CDR1 is KGHSH, CDR2 LQKENI, per germline. CDR3: CASSPRQGPYNSPLHF. CDR3 DNA sequence: TGTGCCAGCTCACCAAGACAGGGCCCTTATAATTCACCCCTCCACTTT.

This CDR3 reads CSVQTFNEKLFF. The CDR3 DNA follows: TGCAGTGTTCAGACTTTTAATGAAAAACTGTTTTTT. The rearrangement joins TRBV20-1 to TRBJ1-4, with D hard to call. Germline V gives CDR1 DFQATT, CDR2 SNEGSKA (reference sequence). Trimming removed 7 bases from V and 4 bases from J, with 10 bases in between. This CDR3 region has 12 residues.

The rearrangement links TRBV5-1 to TRBJ2-6; D possibly corresponds to TRBD1 (5 bases). Germline-derived CDR1 and CDR2 are SGHRS and YFSETQ. This CDR3 has 14 residues. Trimming removed 7 bases at V and 1 base at J, with 9 bases between. The CDR3 sequence is CASSKGSGANVLTF. In nucleotides, the CDR3 is TGCGCCAGCTCCAAGGGGTCTGGGGCCAACGTCCTGACTTTC.

This clonotype showed up just a few times. The genes are TRBV20-1 and TRBJ1-6; D is possibly TRBD1 (6 bases). There are 13 residues in the CDR3. Per germline, CDR1 DFQATT and CDR2 SNEGSKA (reference sequence). V shed 6 bases and J shed 6 bases, with 12 bases lying between them. The CDR3 nucleotides are TGCAGTGCCCCCGGGGGGCCTAATTCACCCCTCCACTTT. This gives the protein CSAPGGPNSPLHF.

This clonotype was counted ten times or more. The V call is TRBV12-3 or TRBV12-4, the J call TRBJ1-2; 9 bases line up with TRBD1. The CDR3 runs 14 residues. With V trimmed by 4 bases and J by 4 bases, 4 bases remained unmatched. The CDR3 here is CASSSGTGLYGYTF. CDR3 sequence (DNA): TGTGCCAGCAGTTCCGGGACAGGGCTCTATGGCTACACCTTC.

This clonotype was seen repeatedly, ten times or more. The chain is built from TRBV20-1 and TRBJ2-7; 7 bases are a match to TRBD2. Germline lookup yields CDR1 DFQATT and CDR2 SNEGSKA (reference sequence). CDR3 size: 11 residues. J was trimmed by 4 bases and V by 6 bases; bases with no gene match: 3. CDR3 amino acids: CSAGGSYEQYF. The DNA of the CDR3 is TGCAGTGCGGGGGGGTCGTACGAGCAGTACTTC.

The sample holds a few counts of this clonotype. This chain links TRBV7-2 with TRBJ1-4; D is ambiguous. Germline V gene lookup returns CDR1 SGHTA and CDR2 FQGNSA. The V and J ends lost 5 bases and 8 bases respectively, with 18 bases between them. There are 15 residues in the CDR3. Written as DNA, the CDR3 is TGTGCCAGCAGCCCTAGGGCTGGGTTGGACGAAAAACTGTTTTTT. Residues: CASSPRAGLDEKLFF.

This clonotype was found a few times. This chain connects TRBV7-2 to TRBJ1-2; D is uncertain. V gave up 2 bases and J gave up 3 bases, with 10 bases separating them. Germline V gene sequence: CDR1 SGHTA, CDR2 FQGNSA. This CDR3 comprises 14 residues. The CDR3 protein is CASSLNRRDYGYTF. The CDR3 nucleotides are TGTGCCAGCAGCTTAAACCGGAGGGACTATGGCTACACCTTC.

The chain combines TRBV5-1 with TRBJ2-7; TRBD1 matches at 9 bases. Germline V CDR1 and CDR2: SGHRS, YFSETQ. Trimming at V came to 4 bases and at J to 1 base, leaving 6 bases not matched to a gene. The CDR3 is made up of 15 amino acids. CDR3 residues: CASSPDRGWSYEQYF. The CDR3 nucleotides are TGCGCCAGCAGCCCGGACAGGGGATGGTCCTACGAGCAGTACTTC. Based on the CDR3 plus reference TRBV5-1 and TRBJ2-7, the full variable domain is KAGVTQTPRYLIKTRGQQVTLSCSPISGHRSVSWYQQTPGQGLQFLFEYFSETQRNKGNFPGRFSGRQFSNSRSEMNVSTLELGDSALYLCASSPDRGWSYEQYFGPGTRLTVT.

This chain joins TRBV7-2 and TRBJ2-7; the D gene is possibly TRBD1 (6 bases). The CDR3 spans 16 residues. V lost 1 base, J lost 3 bases, and 16 bases lay in between. Germline assignment: CDR1 SGHTA and CDR2 FQGNSA. The CDR3 DNA follows: TGTGCCAGCAGCTTAGTGGTTGCAGGGACAAACTACGAGCAGTACTTC. Translating it yields CASSLVVAGTNYEQYF.

The chain uses TRBV12-3 or TRBV12-4 and TRBJ2-1, with TRBD2 identical over 7 bases. The CDR3 is 14 residues long. The V gene end was trimmed by 6 bases and the J gene end by 0 bases; junction bases not matched to a gene: 2. CDR3: CASRGGNSYNEQFF. CDR3 coding DNA: TGTGCCAGCAGGGGGGGGAACTCCTACAATGAGCAGTTCTTC.

The chain has TRBV12-3 or TRBV12-4 and TRBJ1-3, with unresolved D. Trimming stripped 3 bases from V and 4 bases from J, with 7 bases between. CDR3 size: 13 residues. CDR3 nucleotide sequence: TGTGCCAGCAGTTTGCTGGGCGGAAACACCATATATTTT. Amino acids: CASSLLGGNTIYF.